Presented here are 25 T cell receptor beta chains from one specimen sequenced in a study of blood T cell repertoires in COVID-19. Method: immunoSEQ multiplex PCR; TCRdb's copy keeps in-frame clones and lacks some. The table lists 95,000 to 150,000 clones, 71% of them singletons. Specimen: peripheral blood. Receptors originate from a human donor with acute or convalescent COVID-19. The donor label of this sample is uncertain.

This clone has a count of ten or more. The DNA for the CDR3 is TGTGCCAGCAGCGTAGAAGGCCAGGGAGGCGAGACCCAGTACTTC. Its protein product is CASSVEGQGGETQYF. V gene TRBV9 combines with J gene TRBJ2-5; a weak D match, TRBD2 (6 bases). V lost 0 bases and J lost 5, with 14 bases in between. The CDR3 consists of 15 residues. Germline loops: CDR1 SGDLS, CDR2 YYNGEE.

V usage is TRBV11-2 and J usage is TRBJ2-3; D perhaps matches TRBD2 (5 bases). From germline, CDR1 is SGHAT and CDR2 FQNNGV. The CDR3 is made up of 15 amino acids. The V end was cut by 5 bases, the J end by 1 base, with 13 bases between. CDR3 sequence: CASSRPGFGTDTQYF. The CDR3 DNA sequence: TGTGCCAGCAGCCGCCCGGGATTCGGCACAGATACGCAGTATTTT.

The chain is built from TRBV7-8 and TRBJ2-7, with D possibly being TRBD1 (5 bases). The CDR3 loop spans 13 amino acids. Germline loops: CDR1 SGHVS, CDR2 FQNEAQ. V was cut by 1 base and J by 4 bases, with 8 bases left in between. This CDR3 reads CASSLGQKYEQYV. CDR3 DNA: TGTGCCAGCAGCTTAGGACAGAAATACGAGCAGTACGTC.

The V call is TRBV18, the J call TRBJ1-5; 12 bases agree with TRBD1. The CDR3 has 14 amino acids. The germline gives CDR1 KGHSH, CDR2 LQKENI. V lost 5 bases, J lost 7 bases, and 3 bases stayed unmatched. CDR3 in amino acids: CASSAGTGGQPQHF. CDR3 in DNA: TGTGCCAGCTCAGCCGGGACAGGGGGCCAGCCCCAGCATTTT.

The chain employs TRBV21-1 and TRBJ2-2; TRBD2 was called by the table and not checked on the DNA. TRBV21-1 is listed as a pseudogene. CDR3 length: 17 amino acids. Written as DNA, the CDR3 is TGTGCCAGCAGCAAAAACTATTCGGGACTGAACACCGGGGAGCTGTTTTTT. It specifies CASSKNYSGLNTGELFF.

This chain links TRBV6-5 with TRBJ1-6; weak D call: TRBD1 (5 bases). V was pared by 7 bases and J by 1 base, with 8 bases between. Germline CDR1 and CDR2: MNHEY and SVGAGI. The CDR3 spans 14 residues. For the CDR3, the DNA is TGTGCCAGCAATCAGGGTTCCTATAATTCACCCCTCCACTTT. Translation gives CASNQGSYNSPLHF.

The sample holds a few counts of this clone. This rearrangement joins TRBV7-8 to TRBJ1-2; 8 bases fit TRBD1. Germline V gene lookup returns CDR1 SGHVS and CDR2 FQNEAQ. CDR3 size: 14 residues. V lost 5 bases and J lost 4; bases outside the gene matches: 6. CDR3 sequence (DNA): TGTGCCAGCAGCCCGGGGGGACAGGTCTATGGCTACACCTTC. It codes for CASSPGGQVYGYTF. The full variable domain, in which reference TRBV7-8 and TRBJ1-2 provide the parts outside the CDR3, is GAGVSQSPRYKVAKRGQDVALRCDPISGHVSLFWYQQALGQGPEFLTYFQNEAQLDKSGLPSDRFFAERPEGSVSTLKIQRTQQEDSAVYLCASSPGGQVYGYTFGSGTRLTVV.

The CDR3 region has the DNA TGCGCCAGCAGCCCCTGGACAGATGAAAAACTGTTTTTT. It is translated as CASSPWTDEKLFF. The chain joins TRBV5-1 to TRBJ1-4; D perhaps matches TRBD1 (6 bases). This CDR3 region has 13 residues. Germline V gives CDR1 SGHRS, CDR2 YFSETQ. Trimming removed 4 bases at V and 6 bases at J, with 10 bases between.

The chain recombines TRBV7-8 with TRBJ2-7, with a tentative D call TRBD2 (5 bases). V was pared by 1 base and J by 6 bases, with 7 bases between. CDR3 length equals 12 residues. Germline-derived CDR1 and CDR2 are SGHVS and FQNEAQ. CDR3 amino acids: CASSLGSGEQYF. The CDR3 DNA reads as TGTGCCAGCAGCTTAGGGAGCGGCGAGCAGTACTTC.

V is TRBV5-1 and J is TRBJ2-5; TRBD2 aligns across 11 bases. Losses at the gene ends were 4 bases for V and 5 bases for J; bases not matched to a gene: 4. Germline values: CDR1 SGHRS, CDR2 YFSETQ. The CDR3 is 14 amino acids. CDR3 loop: CASSTLAGDETQYF. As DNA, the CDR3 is TGCGCCAGCAGCACACTAGCGGGGGATGAGACCCAGTACTTC.

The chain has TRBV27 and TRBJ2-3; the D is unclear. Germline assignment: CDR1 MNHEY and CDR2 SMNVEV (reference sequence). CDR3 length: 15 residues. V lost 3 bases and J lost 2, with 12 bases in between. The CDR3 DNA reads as TGTGCCAGCAGTTTTCTGGCAGGCCCCACAGATACGCAGTATTTT. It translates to CASSFLAGPTDTQYF.

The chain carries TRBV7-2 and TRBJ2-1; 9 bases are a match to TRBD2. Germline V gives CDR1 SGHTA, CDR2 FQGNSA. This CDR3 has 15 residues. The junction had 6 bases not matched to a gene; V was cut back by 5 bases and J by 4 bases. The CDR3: CASSRTSGRYNEQFF. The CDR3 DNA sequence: TGTGCCAGCAGCAGAACTAGCGGGCGATACAATGAGCAGTTCTTC. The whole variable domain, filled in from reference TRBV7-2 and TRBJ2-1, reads GAGVSQSPSNKVTEKGKDVELRCDPISGHTALYWYRQSLGQGLEFLIYFQGNSAPDKSGLPSDRFSAERTGGSVSTLTIQRTQQEDSAVYLCASSRTSGRYNEQFFGPGTRLTVL.

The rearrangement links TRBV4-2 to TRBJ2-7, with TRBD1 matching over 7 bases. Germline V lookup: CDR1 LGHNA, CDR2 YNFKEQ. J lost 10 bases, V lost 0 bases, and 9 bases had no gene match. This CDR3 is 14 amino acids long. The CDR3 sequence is CASSQDWGQTLQYF. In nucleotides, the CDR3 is TGTGCCAGCAGCCAAGATTGGGGACAGACGCTTCAGTACTTC.

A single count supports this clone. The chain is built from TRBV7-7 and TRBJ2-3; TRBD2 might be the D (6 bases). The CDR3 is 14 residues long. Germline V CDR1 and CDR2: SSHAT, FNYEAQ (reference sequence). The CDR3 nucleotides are TGTGCTAGCGGAACAGGTTCTAGCACAGATACGCAGTATTTT. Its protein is CASGTGSSTDTQYF.

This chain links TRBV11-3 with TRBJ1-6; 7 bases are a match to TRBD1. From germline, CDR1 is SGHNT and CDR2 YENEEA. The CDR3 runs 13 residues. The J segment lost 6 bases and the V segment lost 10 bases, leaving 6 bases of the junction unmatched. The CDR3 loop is CAKPPGGNSPLHF. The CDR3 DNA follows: TGTGCCAAGCCTCCAGGGGGTAATTCACCCCTCCACTTT.

The CDR3 DNA is TGTGCCACCAGTGATTTGCCAGGGGGCAGGACCGGGGAGCTGTTTTTT. This sequence encodes CATSDLPGGRTGELFF. The chain couples TRBV24-1 to TRBJ2-2; 8 nucleotides align to TRBD1. Germline assignment: CDR1 KGHDR and CDR2 SFDVKD. The CDR3 is 16 amino acids. The ends lost 0 bases at V and 5 bases at J; junction bases unmatched: 4.

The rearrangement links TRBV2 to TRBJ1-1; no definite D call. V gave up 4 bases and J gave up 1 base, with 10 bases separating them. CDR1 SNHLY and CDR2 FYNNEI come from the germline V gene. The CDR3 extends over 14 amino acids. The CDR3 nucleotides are TGTGCCAGCAGTGTTGCCAGAGGGAACACTGAAGCTTTCTTT. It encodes CASSVARGNTEAFF.

CDR3 sequence reads: CASSSGTPNSPLHF. In DNA, the CDR3 is TGTGCCAGCAGCTCCGGGACACCGAATTCACCCCTCCACTTT. The chain couples TRBV7-9 to TRBJ1-6; D perhaps matches TRBD1 (6 bases). The V and J ends lost 4 bases and 7 bases respectively, with 11 bases between them. Germline V gene data show CDR1 as SEHNR and CDR2 as FQNEAQ (reference sequence). This CDR3 region has 14 residues.

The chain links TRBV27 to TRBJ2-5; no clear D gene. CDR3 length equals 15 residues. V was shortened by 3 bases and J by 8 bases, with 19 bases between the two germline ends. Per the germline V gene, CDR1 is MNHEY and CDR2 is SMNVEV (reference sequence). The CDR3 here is CASSFSAYSGETQYF. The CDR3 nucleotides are TGTGCCAGCAGTTTCTCTGCCTACAGTGGTGAAACCCAGTACTTC.

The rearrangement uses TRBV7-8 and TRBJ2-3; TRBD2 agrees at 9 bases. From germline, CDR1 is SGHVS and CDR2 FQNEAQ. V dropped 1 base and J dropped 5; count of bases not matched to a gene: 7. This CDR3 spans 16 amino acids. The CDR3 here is CASSLVAGGPIDTQYF. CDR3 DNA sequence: TGTGCCAGCAGCTTAGTGGCGGGGGGGCCGATAGATACGCAGTATTTT.

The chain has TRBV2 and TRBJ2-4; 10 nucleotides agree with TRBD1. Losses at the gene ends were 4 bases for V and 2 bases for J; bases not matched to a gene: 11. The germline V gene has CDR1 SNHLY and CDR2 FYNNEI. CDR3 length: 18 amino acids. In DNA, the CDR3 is TGTGCCAGCAGTGGAGACAGGGGGCTGTCCGGGACCAAAAACATTCAGTACTTC. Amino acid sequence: CASSGDRGLSGTKNIQYF. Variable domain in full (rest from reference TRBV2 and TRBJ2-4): EPEVTQTPSHQVTQMGQEVILRCVPISNHLYFYWYRQILGQKVEFLVSFYNNEISEKSEIFDDQFSVERPDGSNFTLKIRSTKLEDSAMYFCASSGDRGLSGTKNIQYFGAGTRLSVL.

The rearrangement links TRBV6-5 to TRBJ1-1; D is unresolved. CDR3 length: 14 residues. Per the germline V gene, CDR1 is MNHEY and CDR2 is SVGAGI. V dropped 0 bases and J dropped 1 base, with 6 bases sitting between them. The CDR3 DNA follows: TGTGCCAGCAGTTACTCGACGGGGAACACTGAAGCTTTCTTT. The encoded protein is CASSYSTGNTEAFF.

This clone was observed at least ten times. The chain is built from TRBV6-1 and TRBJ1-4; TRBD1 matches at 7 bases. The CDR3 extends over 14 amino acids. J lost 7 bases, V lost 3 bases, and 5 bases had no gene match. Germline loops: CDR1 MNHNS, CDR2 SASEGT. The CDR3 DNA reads TGTGCCAGCAGTGAGAGGGGGCCCGGTGAAAAACTGTTTTTT. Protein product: CASSERGPGEKLFF.

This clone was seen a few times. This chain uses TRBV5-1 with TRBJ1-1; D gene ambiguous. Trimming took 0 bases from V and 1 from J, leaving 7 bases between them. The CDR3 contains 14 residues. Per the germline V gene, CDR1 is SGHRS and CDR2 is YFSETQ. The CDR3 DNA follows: TGCGCCAGCAGCTTGGGACTCACGAACACTGAAGCTTTCTTT. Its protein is CASSLGLTNTEAFF.

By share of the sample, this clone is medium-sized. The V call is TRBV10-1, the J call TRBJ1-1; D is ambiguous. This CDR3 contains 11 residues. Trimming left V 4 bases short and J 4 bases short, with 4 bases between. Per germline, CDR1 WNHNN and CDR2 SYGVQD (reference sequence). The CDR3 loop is CASSGSTEAFF. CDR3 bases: TGCGCCAGCAGTGGCAGCACTGAAGCTTTCTTT.